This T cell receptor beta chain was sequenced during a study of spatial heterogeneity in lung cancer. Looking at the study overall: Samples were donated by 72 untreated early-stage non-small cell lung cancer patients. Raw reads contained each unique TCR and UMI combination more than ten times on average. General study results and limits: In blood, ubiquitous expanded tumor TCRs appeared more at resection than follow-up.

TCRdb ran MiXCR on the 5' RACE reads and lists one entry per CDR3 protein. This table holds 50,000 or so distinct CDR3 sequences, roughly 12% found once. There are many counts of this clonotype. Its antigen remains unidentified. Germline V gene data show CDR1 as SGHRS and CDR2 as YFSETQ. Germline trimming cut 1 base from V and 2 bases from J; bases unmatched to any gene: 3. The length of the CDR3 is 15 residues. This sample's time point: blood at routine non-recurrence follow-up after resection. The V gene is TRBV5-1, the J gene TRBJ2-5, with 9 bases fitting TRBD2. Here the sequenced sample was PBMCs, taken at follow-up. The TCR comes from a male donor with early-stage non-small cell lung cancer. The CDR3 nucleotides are TGCGCCAGCAGCTTGCCGCTAGCGGGACAAGAGACCCAGTACTTC. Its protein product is CASSLPLAGQETQYF.